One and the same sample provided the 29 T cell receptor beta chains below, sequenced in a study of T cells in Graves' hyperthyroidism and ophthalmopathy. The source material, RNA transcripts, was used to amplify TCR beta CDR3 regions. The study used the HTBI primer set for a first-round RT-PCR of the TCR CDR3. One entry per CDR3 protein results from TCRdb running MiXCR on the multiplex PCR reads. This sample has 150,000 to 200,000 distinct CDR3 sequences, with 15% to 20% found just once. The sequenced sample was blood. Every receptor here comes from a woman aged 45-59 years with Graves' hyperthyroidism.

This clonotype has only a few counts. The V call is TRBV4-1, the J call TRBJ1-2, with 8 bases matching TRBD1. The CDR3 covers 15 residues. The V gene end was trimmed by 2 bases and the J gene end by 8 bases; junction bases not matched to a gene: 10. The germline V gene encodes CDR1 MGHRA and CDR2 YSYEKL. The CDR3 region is CASSQYWDRKDGYTF. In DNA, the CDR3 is TGCGCCAGCAGCCAATATTGGGACAGGAAGGACGGCTACACCTTC.

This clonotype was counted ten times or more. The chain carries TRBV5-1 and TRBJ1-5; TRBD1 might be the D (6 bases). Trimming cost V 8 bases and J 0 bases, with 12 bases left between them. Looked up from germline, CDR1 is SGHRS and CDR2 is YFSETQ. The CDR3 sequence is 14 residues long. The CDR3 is CARPGAYSNQPQHF. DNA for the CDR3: TGCGCCAGGCCGGGGGCCTATAGCAATCAGCCCCAGCATTTT.

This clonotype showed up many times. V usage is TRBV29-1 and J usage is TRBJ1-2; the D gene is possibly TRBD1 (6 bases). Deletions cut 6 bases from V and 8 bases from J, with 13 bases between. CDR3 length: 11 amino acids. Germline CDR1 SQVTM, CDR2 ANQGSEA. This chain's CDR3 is CSVPGTPGYTF. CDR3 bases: TGCAGCGTACCCGGGACACCGGGCTACACCTTC.

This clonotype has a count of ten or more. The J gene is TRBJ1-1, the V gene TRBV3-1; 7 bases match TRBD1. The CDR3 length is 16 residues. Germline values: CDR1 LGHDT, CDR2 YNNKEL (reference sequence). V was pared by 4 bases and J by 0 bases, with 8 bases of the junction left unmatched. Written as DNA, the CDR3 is TGTGCCAGCAGCCGAAGACAGGGCGGACTGAACACTGAAGCTTTCTTT. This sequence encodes CASSRRQGGLNTEAFF.

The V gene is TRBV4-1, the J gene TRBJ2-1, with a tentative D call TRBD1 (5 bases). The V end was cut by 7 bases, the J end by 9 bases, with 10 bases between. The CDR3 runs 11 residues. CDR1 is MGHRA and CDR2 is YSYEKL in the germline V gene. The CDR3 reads CASTHRGEQFF. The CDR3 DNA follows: TGCGCCAGCACCCATAGGGGTGAGCAGTTCTTC.

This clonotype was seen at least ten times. Written as DNA, the CDR3 is TGTGCCAGCAGCCGGGGGACTGGCACCACAGATACGCAGTATTTT. Its protein is CASSRGTGTTDTQYF. This sequence joins TRBV9 and TRBJ2-3; the D gene is possibly TRBD2 (6 bases). Germline assignment: CDR1 SGDLS and CDR2 YYNGEE. Trimming took 4 bases from V and 2 from J, leaving 14 bases between them. The CDR3 loop spans 15 amino acids.

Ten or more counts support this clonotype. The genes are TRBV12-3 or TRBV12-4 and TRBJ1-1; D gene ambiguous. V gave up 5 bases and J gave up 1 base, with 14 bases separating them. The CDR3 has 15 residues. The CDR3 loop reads CASSRADVKNTEAFF. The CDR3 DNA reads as TGTGCCAGCAGTCGCGCGGACGTCAAGAACACTGAAGCTTTCTTT.

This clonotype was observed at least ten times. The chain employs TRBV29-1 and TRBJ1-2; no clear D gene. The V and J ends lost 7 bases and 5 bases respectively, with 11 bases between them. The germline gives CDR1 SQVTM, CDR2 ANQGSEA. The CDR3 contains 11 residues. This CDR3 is CSGAVEYGYTF. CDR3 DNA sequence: TGCAGCGGTGCGGTTGAGTATGGCTACACCTTC.

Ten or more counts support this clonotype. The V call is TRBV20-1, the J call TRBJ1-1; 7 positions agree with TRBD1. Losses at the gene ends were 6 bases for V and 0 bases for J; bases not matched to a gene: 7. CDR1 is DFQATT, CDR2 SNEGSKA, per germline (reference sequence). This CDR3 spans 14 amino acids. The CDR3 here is CSAKQQGLNTEAFF. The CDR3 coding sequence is TGCAGTGCCAAACAACAGGGGTTGAACACTGAAGCTTTCTTT.

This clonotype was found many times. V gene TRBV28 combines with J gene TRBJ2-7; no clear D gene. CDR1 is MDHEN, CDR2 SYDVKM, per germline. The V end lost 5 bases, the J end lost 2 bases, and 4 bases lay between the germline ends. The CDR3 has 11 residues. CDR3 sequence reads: CASSPAYEQYF. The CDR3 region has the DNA TGTGCCAGCAGTCCCGCCTACGAGCAGTACTTC.

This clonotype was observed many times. CDR3 bases: TGTGCCAGCAGTTTAGGGACGGCTGTATCGTCCCAGCATTTT. This codes for CASSLGTAVSSQHF. The J gene is TRBJ1-5, the V gene TRBV27; D perhaps matches TRBD1 (5 bases). Germline CDR1 and CDR2: MNHEY and SMNVEV (reference sequence). Trimming pared 2 bases from V and 11 bases from J, leaving 16 bases between. The CDR3 spans 14 residues.

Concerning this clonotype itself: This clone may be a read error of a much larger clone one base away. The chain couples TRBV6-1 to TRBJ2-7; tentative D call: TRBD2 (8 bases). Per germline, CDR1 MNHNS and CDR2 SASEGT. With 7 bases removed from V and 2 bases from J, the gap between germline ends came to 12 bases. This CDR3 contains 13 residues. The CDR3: CASTGRGPYEQYF. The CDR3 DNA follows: TGTGCCAGCACCGGGAGGGGGCCCTACGAGCAGTACTTC.

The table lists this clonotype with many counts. The CDR3 region has the DNA TGCAGCGTTGAAGAACTAGGAACTGAAGCTTTCTTT. This codes for CSVEELGTEAFF. This sequence joins TRBV29-1 and TRBJ1-1, with D uncertain. The germline V and J ends were trimmed by 0 bases and 5 bases, with 7 bases remaining between them. The length of the CDR3 is 12 residues. Germline V gene sequence: CDR1 SQVTM, CDR2 ANQGSEA.

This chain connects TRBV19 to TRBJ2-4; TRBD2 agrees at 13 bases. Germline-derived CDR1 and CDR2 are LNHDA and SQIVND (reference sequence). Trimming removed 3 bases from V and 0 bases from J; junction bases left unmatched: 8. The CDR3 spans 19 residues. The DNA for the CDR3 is TGTGCCAGTAGTATCTCGACTAGCGGGGGGTCTCTAGCCAAAAACATTCAGTACTTC. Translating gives CASSISTSGGSLAKNIQYF.

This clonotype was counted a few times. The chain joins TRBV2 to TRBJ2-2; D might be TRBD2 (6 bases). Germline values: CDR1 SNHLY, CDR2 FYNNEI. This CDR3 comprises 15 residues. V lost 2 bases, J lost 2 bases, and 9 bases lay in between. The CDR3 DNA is TGTGCCAGCAGTGAAACCGGGAGTAACACCGGGGAGCTGTTTTTT. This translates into CASSETGSNTGELFF.

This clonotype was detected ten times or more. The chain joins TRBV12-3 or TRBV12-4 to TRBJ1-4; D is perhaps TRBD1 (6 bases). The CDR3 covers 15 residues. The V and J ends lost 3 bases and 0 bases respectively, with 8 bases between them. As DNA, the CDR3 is TGTGCCAGCAGTTTGGGGACATCAACTAATGAAAAACTGTTTTTT. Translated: CASSLGTSTNEKLFF.

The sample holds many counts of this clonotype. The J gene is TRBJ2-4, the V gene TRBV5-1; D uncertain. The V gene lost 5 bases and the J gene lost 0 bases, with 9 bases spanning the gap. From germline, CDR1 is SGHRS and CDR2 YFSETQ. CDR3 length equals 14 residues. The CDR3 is CASRGNLAKNIQYF. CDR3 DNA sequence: TGCGCCAGCAGGGGGAATTTAGCCAAAAACATTCAGTACTTC.

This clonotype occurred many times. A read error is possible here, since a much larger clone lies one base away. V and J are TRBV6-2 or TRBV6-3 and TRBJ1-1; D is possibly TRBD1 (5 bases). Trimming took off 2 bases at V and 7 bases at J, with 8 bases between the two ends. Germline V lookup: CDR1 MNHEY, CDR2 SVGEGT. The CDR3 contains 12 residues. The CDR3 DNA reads TGTGCCAGCAGTTACGGGGGGAGTGAAGCTTTCTTT. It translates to CASSYGGSEAFF.

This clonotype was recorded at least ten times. CDR3 nucleotides: TGTGCCAGCTCACCACCGGGACAGGGGGCCTACGAGCAGTACTTC. Protein: CASSPPGQGAYEQYF. The rearrangement links TRBV18 to TRBJ2-7; 11 bases align to TRBD1. The CDR3 is 15 amino acids. Germline trimming cut 0 bases from V and 2 bases from J; bases unmatched to any gene: 0. Germline CDR1 KGHSH, CDR2 LQKENI.

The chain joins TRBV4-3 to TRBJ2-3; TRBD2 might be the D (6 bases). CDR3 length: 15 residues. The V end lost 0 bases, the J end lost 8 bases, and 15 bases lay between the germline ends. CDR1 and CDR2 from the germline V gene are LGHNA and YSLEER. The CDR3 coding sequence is TGCGCCAGCAGCCAAGATGTACGGGGGAGAGGTACGCAGTATTTT. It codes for CASSQDVRGRGTQYF.

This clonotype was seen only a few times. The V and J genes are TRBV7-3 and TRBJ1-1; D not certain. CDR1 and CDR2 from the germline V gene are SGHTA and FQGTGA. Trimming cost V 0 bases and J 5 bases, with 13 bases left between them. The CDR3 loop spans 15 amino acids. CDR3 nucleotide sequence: TGTGCCAGCAGCTTAACAGACGGGGTTTGGACTGAAGCTTTCTTT. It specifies CASSLTDGVWTEAFF.

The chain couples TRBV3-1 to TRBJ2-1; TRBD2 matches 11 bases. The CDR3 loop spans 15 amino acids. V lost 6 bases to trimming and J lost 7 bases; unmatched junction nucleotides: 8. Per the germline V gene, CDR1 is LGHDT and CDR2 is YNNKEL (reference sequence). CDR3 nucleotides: TGTGCCAGCAGTTTTACTAGCGGGAGTTCAAATGAGCAGTTCTTC. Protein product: CASSFTSGSSNEQFF.

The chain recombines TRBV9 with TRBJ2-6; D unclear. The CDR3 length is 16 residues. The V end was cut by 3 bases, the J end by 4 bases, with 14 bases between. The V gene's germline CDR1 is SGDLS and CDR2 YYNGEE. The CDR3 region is CASSAHWIGGANVLTF. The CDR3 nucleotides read TGTGCCAGCAGCGCACACTGGATTGGCGGGGCCAACGTCCTGACTTTC.

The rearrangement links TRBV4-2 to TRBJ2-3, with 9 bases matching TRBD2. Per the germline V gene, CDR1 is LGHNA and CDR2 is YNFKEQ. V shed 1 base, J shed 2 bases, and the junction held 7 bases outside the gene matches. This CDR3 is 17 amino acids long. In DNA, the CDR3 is TGTGCCAGCAGCCAAGGCCCAGCGGGGGGCACCACAGATACGCAGTATTTT. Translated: CASSQGPAGGTTDTQYF.

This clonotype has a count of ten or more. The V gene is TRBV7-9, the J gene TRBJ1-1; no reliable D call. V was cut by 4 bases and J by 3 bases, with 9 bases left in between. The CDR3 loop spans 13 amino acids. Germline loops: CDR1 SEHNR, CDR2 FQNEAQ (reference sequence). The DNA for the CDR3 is TGTGCCAGCAGCTACGATAGCTACACTGAAGCTTTCTTT. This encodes CASSYDSYTEAFF.

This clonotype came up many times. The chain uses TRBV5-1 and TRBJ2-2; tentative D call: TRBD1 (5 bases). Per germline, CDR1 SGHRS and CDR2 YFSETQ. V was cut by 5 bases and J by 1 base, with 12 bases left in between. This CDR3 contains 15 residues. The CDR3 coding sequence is TGCGCCAGCAGTGTTGACAGAATGAACACCGGGGAGCTGTTTTTT. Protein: CASSVDRMNTGELFF.

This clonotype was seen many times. The CDR3 loop is CASSIGVSGNTIYF. In DNA form, the CDR3 reads TGTGCCAGTAGTATAGGGGTTTCTGGAAACACCATATATTTT. The chain joins TRBV19 to TRBJ1-3; D not resolved. CDR1 is LNHDA, CDR2 SQIVND, per germline (reference sequence). V lost 1 base to trimming and J lost 1 base, with 5 bases between them. This CDR3 is built from 14 residues.

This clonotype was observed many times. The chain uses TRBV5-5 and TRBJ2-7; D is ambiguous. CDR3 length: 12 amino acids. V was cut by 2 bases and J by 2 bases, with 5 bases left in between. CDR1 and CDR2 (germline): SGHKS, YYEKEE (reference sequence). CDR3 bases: TGTGCCAGCAGCTTTAGCACCTACGAGCAGTACTTC. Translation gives CASSFSTYEQYF.

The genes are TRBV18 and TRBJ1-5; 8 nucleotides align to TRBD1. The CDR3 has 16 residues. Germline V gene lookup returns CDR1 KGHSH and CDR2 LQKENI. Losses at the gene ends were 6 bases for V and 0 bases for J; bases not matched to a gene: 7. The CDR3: CASSLGQGNSNQPQHF. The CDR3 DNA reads TGTGCCAGCTCCCTCGGACAGGGTAATAGCAATCAGCCCCAGCATTTT.